This TCR beta chain was recovered during a study of T-cell reconstitution after alpha-beta-depleted transplantation in children. Germline V gene data show CDR1 as SNHLY and CDR2 as FYNNEI. The junction had 10 bases not matched to a gene; V was cut back by 4 bases and J by 8 bases. The CDR3 is 15 amino acids. A library of TCRbeta sequences, prepared with unique molecular identifiers, was generated. TCRdb used MiXCR to reprocess the PCR reads, holding one entry per CDR3 protein. The sample shows approximately 210,000 distinct CDR3 sequences, approximately 17% of them seen only once. Concerning this clonotype itself: As yet, its antigen is unknown.

Study-wide findings and caveats: The authors attributed T-cell counts and diversity one year after transplant mostly to newly produced T cells.

This receptor was taken from a male patient aged 2-15 years who had a stem cell transplant for acute lymphoblastic leukemia, so the T cells may come from the graft donor. This material consisted of PBMCs, mostly from graft donor cells, taken 360 days after TCRalphabeta/CD19-depleted stem cell transplant. The chain combines TRBV2 with TRBJ2-1; 8 nucleotides match TRBD1. The chain's CDR3 is CASSGFQGADDEQFF. The DNA for the CDR3 is TGTGCCAGCAGTGGGTTTCAGGGGGCTGACGATGAGCAGTTCTTC.